Listed below are T cell receptor beta chains from one sample, sequenced in a study of blood T cell repertoires in COVID-19. Method: immunoSEQ multiplex PCR; TCRdb's copy keeps in-frame clones and lacks some. This sample has over 35,000 clones, with 92% found just once. Material for sequencing was peripheral blood. The source of these receptors is a man aged 50-59 years with active COVID-19. The CDR3 runs from the conserved cysteine through the conserved F or W. A D gene is named only where the DNA matches it firmly. Rows give clone size only sometimes, using once, few, many, or a class for an expanded clone.

>TRBJ2-2|-|TRBV29-1|-|14
CSVGAEGRTGELFF
TGCAGCGTTGGGGCAGAGGGTAGGACCGGGGAGCTGTTTTTT
>TRBJ1-2|once|TRBV5-1|TRBD1|12
CASTETGAGYTF
TGCGCCAGCACCGAAACAGGGGCCGGCTACACCTTC
>TRBJ1-5|-|TRBV10-3|-|14
CAISESGDRQPQHF
TGTGCCATCAGTGAGTCAGGGGATCGTCAGCCCCAGCATTTT
>TRBJ1-2|once|TRBV19|TRBD1|13
CASTGGFLYGYTF
TGTGCCAGCACAGGGGGTTTCCTATATGGCTACACCTTC
>TRBJ1-1|-|TRBV14|-|12
CASSQERERAFF
TGTGCCAGCAGCCAAGAGCGGGAGAGAGCTTTCTTT
>TRBJ2-5|-|TRBV18|TRBD1|13
CASSRDRSETQYF
TGTGCCAGCTCACGGGACAGGAGTGAGACCCAGTACTTC
>TRBJ2-7|-|TRBV6-5|TRBD2|15
CASSPSGGSSYEQYF
TGTGCCAGCAGCCCAAGCGGGGGCAGCTCCTACGAGCAGTACTTC
>TRBJ2-5|-|TRBV6-6|TRBD2|15
CASTSKPGGGETQYF
TGTGCCAGCACCTCAAAGCCGGGGGGTGGAGAGACCCAGTACTTC
>TRBJ1-3|-|TRBV2|TRBD1|15
CASRTGGTSGNTIYF
TGTGCCAGCAGGACAGGGGGCACCTCTGGAAACACCATATATTTT
>TRBJ2-7|-|TRBV5-6|-|16
CASSLDQGILVYEQYF
TGTGCCAGCAGCTTGGATCAGGGTATTCTCGTCTACGAGCAGTACTTC
>TRBJ2-1|-|TRBV25-1|TRBD2|16
CASSSTSGSSYNEQFF
TGTGCCAGCAGTTCCACTAGCGGCAGCTCCTACAATGAGCAGTTCTTC
>TRBJ1-3|-|TRBV6-6|-|13
CASTESSGNTIYF
TGTGCCAGTACAGAGAGCTCTGGAAACACCATATATTTT
>TRBJ1-2|-|TRBV24-1|-|14
CATSDRGLGYGYTF
TGTGCCACCAGTGATAGGGGGTTAGGCTATGGCTACACCTTC
>TRBJ2-2|-|TRBV10-1|TRBD2|13
CASRAGDYGELFF
TGCGCGAGTAGAGCGGGAGATTACGGGGAGCTGTTTTTT
>TRBJ1-1|-|TRBV18|-|12
CASSPGRAEAFF
TGTGCCAGCTCACCGGGCAGAGCTGAAGCTTTCTTT
>TRBJ1-1|-|TRBV6-6|-|16
CASSRSPGQTNTEAFF
TGTGCCAGCAGTCGAAGCCCCGGACAGACGAACACTGAAGCTTTCTTT
>TRBJ1-1|-|TRBV3-1/TRBV3-2|-|15
CASSQVLGPMGEAFF
TGTGCCAGCAGCCAAGTTCTGGGCCCGATGGGTGAAGCTTTCTTT
>TRBJ2-3|-|TRBV28|TRBD2|13
CASSKAGLDTQYF
TGTGCCAGCAGTAAAGCGGGACTCGATACGCAGTATTTT
>TRBJ2-7|-|TRBV29-1|-|13
CSAGRRQGFEQYF
TGCAGCGCCGGTCGGCGGCAGGGGTTCGAGCAGTACTTC
>TRBJ1-2|-|TRBV9|TRBD1|12
CASTRDRGLYTF
TGTGCCAGCACCCGGGACAGGGGCCTCTACACCTTC
>TRBJ1-4|-|TRBV2|TRBD1|14
CASRPGQGFEKLFF
TGTGCCAGCAGACCGGGACAGGGTTTTGAAAAACTGTTTTTT
>TRBJ1-1|-|TRBV13|-|16
CASSARTEKLGTEAFF
TGTGCCAGCAGCGCGAGGACAGAGAAATTGGGCACTGAAGCTTTCTTT
>TRBJ2-2|-|TRBV5-1|TRBD2|14
CASSLASGTGELFF
TGCGCCAGCAGCTTGGCTAGCGGGACCGGGGAGCTGTTTTTT
>TRBJ2-7|-|TRBV6-6|-|12
CASSATGTEQYF
TGTGCCAGCAGCGCAACAGGGACCGAGCAGTACTTC
>TRBJ1-5|-|TRBV6-1|TRBD1|19
CASSEAANRGWAPNQPQHF
TGTGCCAGCAGTGAAGCGGCCAACAGGGGGTGGGCCCCCAATCAGCCCCAGCATTTT
>TRBJ1-2|-|TRBV28|-|12
CASSLSRLGYTF
TGTGCCAGCAGTCTGTCCCGACTTGGCTACACCTTC
>TRBJ1-2|-|TRBV28|-|13
CASSSPDSYGYTF
TGTGCCAGCAGTTCCCCGGACAGCTATGGCTACACCTTC
>TRBJ1-5|-|TRBV28|-|13
CASSSGTNQPQHF
TGTGCCAGCAGCTCAGGGACAAATCAGCCCCAGCATTTT
>TRBJ2-3|-|TRBV3-1/TRBV3-2|TRBD2|16
CASSQGSTSGSGTQYF
TGTGCCAGCAGCCAAGGGTCCACTAGCGGGAGTGGTACGCAGTATTTT
>TRBJ1-1|-|TRBV3-1/TRBV3-2|-|15
CASSQTGAGGTEAFF
TGTGCCAGCAGCCAGACAGGCGCGGGGGGCACTGAAGCTTTCTTT
>TRBJ1-1|-|TRBV7-9|TRBD1|16
CASSQDRAGGAGQAFF
TGTGCCAGCAGCCAGGACAGGGCAGGGGGCGCGGGACAAGCTTTCTTT
>TRBJ1-1|-|TRBV7-2|-|14
CASSSRYGNTEAFF
TGTGCCAGCAGCTCTCGATACGGGAACACTGAAGCTTTCTTT
>TRBJ1-6|-|TRBV28|-|14
CASSPTRGGSPLHF
TGTGCCAGCAGTCCAACACGCGGTGGATCACCCCTCCACTTT
>TRBJ2-1|-|TRBV11-2|-|11
CASSFMGMEFF
TGTGCCAGCAGCTTTATGGGCATGGAGTTCTTC
>TRBJ1-1|-|TRBV9|-|13
CASSVQVNTEAFF
TGTGCCAGCAGCGTACAGGTGAACACTGAAGCTTTCTTT
>TRBJ2-7|-|TRBV2|TRBD2|14
CASLQLAGSYEQYF
TGTGCCAGCCTGCAACTAGCGGGTTCCTACGAGCAGTACTTC
>TRBJ1-3|-|TRBV29-1|TRBD1|13
CSVGQGSGNTIYF
TGCAGCGTTGGACAGGGCTCTGGAAACACCATATATTTT
>TRBJ2-7|-|TRBV28|-|12
CASSIAKYEQYF
TGTGCCAGCAGCATCGCTAAGTACGAGCAGTACTTC
>TRBJ1-6|-|TRBV6-4|-|15
CASREGSSYNSPLHF
TGTGCCAGCAGGGAGGGGAGCTCCTATAATTCACCCCTCCACTTT
>TRBJ2-3|once|TRBV7-3|-|14
CASRQGGGTDTQYF
TGTGCCAGCAGACAGGGCGGGGGTACAGATACGCAGTATTTT
>TRBJ1-4|once|TRBV28|-|14
CASSPQGFEEKLFF
TGTGCCAGCAGTCCGCAGGGATTTGAGGAAAAACTGTTTTTT
>TRBJ1-1|-|TRBV3-1/TRBV3-2|-|13
CASSQAGNTEAFF
TGTGCCAGCAGCCAAGCAGGGAACACTGAAGCTTTCTTT
>TRBJ1-1|-|TRBV18|-|13
CAGRMIRGTEAFF
TGTGCCGGGAGAATGATCCGGGGCACTGAAGCTTTCTTT
>TRBJ2-4|-|TRBV6-5|-|15
CASSYSRFGENIQYF
TGTGCCAGCAGTTACTCCCGCTTTGGAGAAAACATTCAGTACTTC
>TRBJ1-6|-|TRBV30|TRBD1|14
CAWSTRTGISPLHF
TGTGCCTGGTCAACACGGACAGGGATTTCACCCCTCCACTTT
>TRBJ1-1|-|TRBV5-1|-|14
CASSPGQPNTEAFF
TGCGCCAGCAGCCCGGGACAACCGAACACTGAAGCTTTCTTT
>TRBJ2-5|-|TRBV5-4|TRBD2|14
CASSLRLAEETQYF
TGTGCCAGCAGCTTGAGACTAGCTGAGGAGACCCAGTACTTC
>TRBJ1-6|few|TRBV5-1|-|15
CASSLATPGYSPLHF
TGCGCCAGCAGCTTGGCCACGCCAGGGTATTCACCCCTCCACTTT
>TRBJ2-3|-|TRBV7-3|-|15
CASSLGGVSTDTQYF
TGTGCCAGCAGCTTGGGCGGGGTCAGCACAGATACGCAGTATTTT
>TRBJ1-5|-|TRBV15|-|14
CATKRERGNQPQHF
TGTGCCACCAAGAGGGAGAGAGGCAATCAGCCCCAGCATTTT
>TRBJ1-4|-|TRBV19|-|17
CASSIRQGRATNEKLFF
TGTGCCAGTAGTATTCGTCAGGGGAGAGCAACTAATGAAAAACTGTTTTTT
>TRBJ1-2|once|TRBV6-1|-|14
CASSETGINYGYTF
TGTGCCAGCAGTGAAACAGGAATTAACTATGGCTACACCTTC
>TRBJ2-6|-|TRBV6-6|-|14
CASSYYSGANVLTF
TGTGCCAGCAGTTATTACTCTGGGGCCAACGTCCTGACTTTC
>TRBJ2-4|-|TRBV19|-|14
CASSTELAKNIQYF
TGTGCCAGTAGTACAGAACTAGCCAAAAACATTCAGTACTTC